Each of the 23 T cell receptor beta chains below was sequenced from the same sample in a study of blood T cells in healthy people across ages. Sample-barcoded 5' priming and a J-beta primer mix drove a second PCR of 7 to 11 cycles. One entry per CDR3 protein, called by TCRdb with MiXCR from the 5' RACE reads. The sample includes approximately 800,000 distinct CDR3 sequences, roughly 25% seen only once; the top ten take under 4.5%. The data also belong to a second study, concerning T cells of mothers and their children.

The source material was blood. These receptors were taken from a boy younger than 18 in good health.

The gene calls are TRBV6-5 and TRBJ2-7; no clear D. Per the germline V gene, CDR1 is MNHEY and CDR2 is SVGAGI. Trimming left V 3 bases short and J 5 bases short, with 14 bases between. The CDR3 is made up of 14 amino acids. The CDR3 DNA reads as TGTGCCAGCAGTTATTGGGAAGGGCAGGACGAGCAGTACTTC. It codes for CASSYWEGQDEQYF.

The CDR3 sequence is CASSLLGGLNTGELFF. In DNA, the CDR3 is TGTGCCAGCAGCTTGTTGGGCGGCCTGAACACCGGGGAGCTGTTTTTT. This chain joins TRBV5-6 and TRBJ2-2; D unresolved. Trimming cost V 1 base and J 1 base, with 11 bases left between them. Per germline, CDR1 SGHDT and CDR2 YYEEEE. This CDR3 is 16 amino acids long. Looking up the rest from reference TRBV5-6 and TRBJ2-2 gives the full variable domain: DAGVTQSPTHLIKTRGQQVTLRCSPKSGHDTVSWYQQALGQGPQFIFQYYEEEERQRGNFPDRFSGHQFPNYSSELNVNALLLGDSALYLCASSLLGGLNTGELFFGEGSRLTVL.

There are a few counts of this clonotype. CDR3 amino acids: CASSGSTGYTF. CDR3 in DNA: TGTGCCAGCAGCGGTAGTACTGGCTACACCTTC. The chain recombines TRBV9 with TRBJ1-2; D is undetermined. The V end was cut by 3 bases, the J end by 7 bases, with 7 bases between. Germline V lookup: CDR1 SGDLS, CDR2 YYNGEE. This CDR3 comprises 11 residues.

CDR3 sequence (DNA): TGTGCCAGCAGTTTCATCTCGACAGGCTCCTACGAGCAGTACTTC. It is translated as CASSFISTGSYEQYF. The V call is TRBV12-3 or TRBV12-4, the J call TRBJ2-7; a weak D match, TRBD1 (6 bases). The CDR3 is made up of 15 amino acids. The ends were cut back, 3 bases at V and 0 bases at J, with 12 bases in the middle.

The J gene is TRBJ2-4, the V gene TRBV20-1; 9 bases fit TRBD1. The V gene end was trimmed by 3 bases and the J gene end by 7 bases; junction bases not matched to a gene: 7. Looked up from germline, CDR1 is DFQATT and CDR2 is SNEGSKA (reference sequence). The CDR3 consists of 14 residues. CDR3 amino acids: CSASLRTGENIQYF. For the CDR3, the DNA is TGCAGTGCTAGTCTTCGGACAGGGGAGAACATTCAGTACTTC.

This rearrangement joins TRBV2 to TRBJ2-1, with D uncertain. CDR1 SNHLY and CDR2 FYNNEI come from the germline V gene. V lost 4 bases and J 9 bases, leaving 16 bases between the germline ends. CDR3 length equals 14 residues. The CDR3 protein is CASSGDSWVGEQFF. CDR3 nucleotide sequence: TGTGCCAGCAGTGGAGATAGCTGGGTCGGTGAGCAGTTCTTC. Together with reference TRBV2 and TRBJ2-1, the CDR3 gives the full variable domain: EPEVTQTPSHQVTQMGQEVILRCVPISNHLYFYWYRQILGQKVEFLVSFYNNEISEKSEIFDDQFSVERPDGSNFTLKIRSTKLEDSAMYFCASSGDSWVGEQFFGPGTRLTVL.

This chain connects TRBV4-3 to TRBJ2-5, with TRBD1 identical over 7 bases. The CDR3 spans 17 residues. The J segment lost 5 bases and the V segment lost 2 bases, leaving 14 bases of the junction unmatched. In germline, CDR1 is LGHNA, CDR2 YSLEER. The CDR3 DNA sequence: TGCGCCAGCAGCCAAACGAGACAGGGTGGCGGAGGTGAGACCCAGTACTTC. Translated, it gives CASSQTRQGGGGETQYF.

V is TRBV2 and J is TRBJ2-3; 7 bases map to TRBD2. The CDR3 runs to 15 residues. Germline CDR1 and CDR2: SNHLY and FYNNEI. J gave up 4 bases and V 0 bases, and 4 bases lay outside the gene matches. In DNA form, the CDR3 reads TGTGCCAGCAGTGAAGCGGTAGGGAGGGCAGATACGCAGTATTTT. This gives the protein CASSEAVGRADTQYF.

This chain connects TRBV28 to TRBJ1-4; D unresolved. Germline V lookup: CDR1 MDHEN, CDR2 SYDVKM. V was pared by 5 bases and J by 11 bases, with 18 bases between. The CDR3 spans 14 residues. The CDR3 spells CASSVRPTLGKLFF. The CDR3 DNA sequence: TGTGCCAGCAGTGTTCGGCCGACACTGGGGAAACTGTTTTTT.

The chain has TRBV19 and TRBJ1-3; the D gene is possibly TRBD1 (5 bases). The CDR3 sequence is 14 residues long. CDR1 LNHDA and CDR2 SQIVND come from the germline V gene (reference sequence). Trimming removed 8 bases at V and 4 bases at J, with 15 bases between. CDR3 sequence (DNA): TGTGCCAGTCGCGACGGGGGTAGCGGAAACACCATATATTTT. This encodes CASRDGGSGNTIYF.

There are a few counts of this clonotype. This rearrangement joins TRBV7-6 to TRBJ1-2; D remains ambiguous. Deletions cut 8 bases from V and 8 bases from J, with 21 bases between. The CDR3 length is 14 residues. Germline V gene lookup returns CDR1 SGHVS and CDR2 FNYEAQ. The CDR3 sequence: CASPEVGPAEGYTF. CDR3 nucleotides: TGTGCCAGCCCAGAAGTCGGGCCTGCCGAGGGCTACACCTTC.

Note on this clonotype: A read error is possible here, since a much larger clone lies one base away. The genes are TRBV4-3 and TRBJ2-5, with 9 positions matching TRBD1. V lost 1 base, J lost 5 bases, and 5 bases stayed unmatched. The CDR3 is made up of 15 amino acids. The germline CDR1 and CDR2 sequences are LGHNA and YSLEER. The CDR3 DNA is TGCGCCAGCAGCCAAGGGGACAGGGTTGACGAGACCCAGTACTTC. It specifies CASSQGDRVDETQYF.

This clonotype was seen a few times. The chain joins TRBV6-2 or TRBV6-3 to TRBJ1-1; D gene uncertain. The CDR3 runs 12 residues. The germline CDR1 and CDR2 sequences are MNHEY and SVGEGT. V was shortened by 10 bases and J by 4 bases, with 13 bases between the two germline ends. CDR3 DNA sequence: TGTGCCACTCTGTATGTGGGCACTGAAGCTTTCTTT. Translated: CATLYVGTEAFF.

This clonotype was observed a few times. The CDR3 bases are TGTGCCAGCAGCTTATCGGCCGTGGAGACCCAGTACTTC. It translates to CASSLSAVETQYF. The gene calls are TRBV7-9 and TRBJ2-5; D is uncertain. This CDR3 region has 13 residues. Germline-derived CDR1 and CDR2 are SEHNR and FQNEAQ (reference sequence). Trimming took 2 bases from V and 5 from J, leaving 9 bases between them. Supplemented by reference TRBV7-9 and TRBJ2-5, the full variable domain reads DTGVSQNPRHKITKRGQNVTFRCDPISEHNRLYWYRQTLGQGPEFLTYFQNEAQLEKSRLLSDRFSAERPKGSFSTLEIQRTEQGDSAMYLCASSLSAVETQYFGPGTRLLVL.

The chain is built from TRBV6-1 and TRBJ2-1, with 8 bases fitting TRBD1. This CDR3 spans 17 amino acids. Germline trimming cut 6 bases from V and 0 bases from J; bases unmatched to any gene: 10. CDR1 is MNHNS, CDR2 SASEGT, per germline. DNA for the CDR3: TGTGCCAGCAGCAGTGACAGGGGCGGAAGCTCCTACAATGAGCAGTTCTTC. Its translation: CASSSDRGGSSYNEQFF.

In this sample, this clonotype turned up once. This chain joins TRBV4-1 and TRBJ2-1; D is undetermined. Germline loops: CDR1 MGHRA, CDR2 YSYEKL. Trimming left V 1 base short and J 2 bases short, with 12 bases between. The CDR3 spans 16 residues. CDR3 in amino acids: CASSQVAGLTYNEQFF. DNA of the CDR3: TGCGCCAGCAGCCAAGTTGCCGGGTTAACCTACAATGAGCAGTTCTTC.

V and J are TRBV7-3 and TRBJ2-1, with 7 bases aligning to TRBD1. The CDR3 totals 15 residues. Germline loops: CDR1 SGHTA, CDR2 FQGTGA. J was trimmed by 3 bases and V by 2 bases; bases with no gene match: 4. The CDR3 bases are TGTGCCAGCAGCTTAGAGGGGGCTTTCTACAATGAGCAGTTCTTC. This gives the protein CASSLEGAFYNEQFF.

This clonotype was found a few times. This chain connects TRBV20-1 to TRBJ2-7, with 9 nucleotides matching TRBD1. The V and J ends lost 5 bases and 1 base, in that order; junction bases with no gene match: 9. The CDR3 covers 15 residues. Germline V CDR1 and CDR2: DFQATT, SNEGSKA (reference sequence). The CDR3 loop reads CSAERGQGGSYEQYF. For the CDR3, the DNA is TGCAGTGCTGAACGGGGACAGGGCGGTTCCTACGAGCAGTACTTC.

CDR3 sequence: CASSLVFAGYNEQFF. CDR3 DNA sequence: TGCGCCAGCAGCCTAGTGTTCGCAGGCTACAATGAGCAGTTCTTC. V gene TRBV4-3 combines with J gene TRBJ2-1, with D uncertain. The germline CDR1 and CDR2 sequences are LGHNA and YSLEER. This CDR3 spans 15 amino acids. The V gene lost 4 bases and the J gene lost 3 bases, with 13 bases spanning the gap.

J is TRBJ2-7 and V is TRBV4-1; 7 nucleotides agree with TRBD2. The CDR3 is 14 amino acids. Looked up from germline, CDR1 is MGHRA and CDR2 is YSYEKL. Losses at the gene ends were 4 bases for V and 1 base for J; bases not matched to a gene: 4. CDR3 sequence: CASSRSSGSYEQYF. The CDR3 DNA follows: TGCGCCAGCAGCCGCTCTAGCGGATCCTACGAGCAGTACTTC.

V usage is TRBV28 and J usage is TRBJ2-4; tentatively, D is TRBD2 (5 bases). This CDR3 region has 14 residues. Trimming removed 4 bases from V and 8 bases from J, with 15 bases in between. The germline V gene encodes CDR1 MDHEN and CDR2 SYDVKM. CDR3 nucleotides: TGTGCCAGCAGTTCCCCCGGAGGTGGGCACATTCAGTACTTC. This sequence encodes CASSSPGGGHIQYF.

The V gene is TRBV27, the J gene TRBJ2-1; D may be TRBD2 (5 bases). The V end was cut by 6 bases, the J end by 0 bases, with 12 bases between. The CDR3 has 15 amino acids. CDR1 MNHEY and CDR2 SMNVEV come from the germline V gene (reference sequence). The chain's CDR3 is CASSFAGVSYNEQFF. The CDR3 DNA reads TGTGCCAGCAGCTTCGCCGGGGTCTCCTACAATGAGCAGTTCTTC.

V and J are TRBV7-8 and TRBJ2-6, with D perhaps TRBD2 (5 bases). From germline, CDR1 is SGHVS and CDR2 FQNEAQ. The CDR3 loop spans 17 amino acids. V gave up 3 bases and J gave up 0 bases, with 12 bases separating them. DNA for the CDR3: TGTGCCAGCAGCTTTGCATCGGGATTCTCTGGGGCCAACGTCCTGACTTTC. Residues: CASSFASGFSGANVLTF.